This TCR beta chain appears in the sequencing data of a study of beta chain features in type 1 diabetes. General study results and limits: The naive, central memory and Treg TCRB repertoires showed an apparent similarity that was greater among patients than among healthy donors. With patients and controls alike, PCR might favor shorter templates to an equal degree. Diminished insertions and augmented deletions at VDJ junctions characterized type 1 diabetes patients. Researchers report that Type 1 diabetes patients had moderately but significantly shorter TCRB CDR3s across all four CD4+ subsets.

Expressed TCRB transcripts were sequenced after all isolated RNA was converted to cDNA. The table came from immunoSEQ multiplex PCR; TCRdb's copy has only in-frame clones and leaves some out. Among hundreds of thousands of clones listed, 13% were seen once. Trimming removed 7 bases from V and 3 bases from J, with 10 bases in between. Germline CDR1 reads SQVTM; CDR2 reads ANQGSEA. This CDR3 contains 12 residues. To note about this clone: The antigen remains undetermined.

Populations isolated by sorting all had purity greater than 95%. This receptor was identified in a young man with type 1 diabetes. The sample taken for sequencing was naive CD4+ T cells from blood. The V and J genes are TRBV29-1 and TRBJ2-1; the D gene is possibly TRBD1 (6 bases). CDR3 residues: CSARTDYNEQFF. The CDR3 DNA reads as TGCAGCGCCAGGACAGACTACAATGAGCAGTTCTTC.